This T cell receptor beta chain is from a study of cytomegalovirus exposure and HLA in healthy donors. The table came from immunoSEQ multiplex PCR; TCRdb's copy has only in-frame clones and leaves some out. The table has approximately 270,000 clones, 80% to 90% seen once. The CDR3 sequence is 15 residues long. V dropped 1 base and J dropped 0 bases, with 9 bases sitting between them. Germline V CDR1 and CDR2: MGHDK, SYGVNS. The sequenced sample consisted of PBMCs. The chain links TRBV25-1 to TRBJ1-2; no clear D gene. The sequence came from a woman aged 18 to 35 in good health and CMV-seronegative. The chain's CDR3 is CASSESVNANYGYTF. Written as DNA, the CDR3 is TGTGCCAGCAGTGAATCGGTTAATGCTAACTATGGCTACACCTTC.